One and the same sample provided the 14 T cell receptor beta chains below, sequenced in a study of chemoradiotherapy in HPV16-positive cancers. Some clones are missing from TCRdb's copy, which holds only in-frame ones; the method was immunoSEQ multiplex PCR. The top ten clones hold over 4% of a sample with around 62,000 clones, more than 70% of them seen once. Sequenced here: blood, sampled from a patient who underwent chemoradiotherapy. The receptors were sampled from a human donor with HPV-associated anogenital cancer.

The V gene is TRBV14, the J gene TRBJ1-6; 7 bases match TRBD1. J gave up 2 bases and V 5 bases, and 9 bases lay outside the gene matches. CDR3 size: 17 residues. CDR1 SGHDN and CDR2 FVKESK come from the germline V gene. This chain's CDR3 is CASSGLRQGAYNSPLHF. In DNA, the CDR3 is TGTGCCAGCAGCGGATTGAGACAGGGCGCCTATAATTCACCCCTCCACTTT.

This rearrangement joins TRBV11-2 to TRBJ1-1; D remains ambiguous. Germline loops: CDR1 SGHAT, CDR2 FQNNGV. This CDR3 is built from 13 residues. Trimming removed 6 bases at V and 3 bases at J, with 11 bases between. CDR3 coding DNA: TGTGCCAGCAGTGACCCGGATTACACTGAAGCTTTCTTT. Its translation is CASSDPDYTEAFF.

The CDR3 DNA follows: TGTGCCAGCAGTGCCGACAGGGGGCGCCTGTTCTTC. Protein product: CASSADRGRLFF. The chain uses TRBV2 and TRBJ2-1; 10 positions match TRBD1. With 4 bases clipped from V and 15 bases from J, the junction kept 6 bases outside the gene matches. This CDR3 is built from 12 residues. CDR1 and CDR2 from the germline V gene are SNHLY and FYNNEI.

CDR3 nucleotide sequence: TGTGCCAGCAGTGATCGCGGCGGGTCTGGAAACACCATATATTTT. Translated: CASSDRGGSGNTIYF. The gene calls are TRBV6-1 and TRBJ1-3, with unresolved D. The germline V gene encodes CDR1 MNHNS and CDR2 SASEGT. Trimming removed 3 bases at V and 1 base at J, with 10 bases between. This CDR3 is 15 amino acids long.

The chain is built from TRBV6-1 and TRBJ2-5; the D gene is possibly TRBD2 (5 bases). V was clipped by 2 bases and J by 5 bases, with 15 bases between them. This CDR3 contains 15 residues. Germline-derived CDR1 and CDR2 are MNHNS and SASEGT. As DNA, the CDR3 is TGTGCCAGCAGTGAACGGTCGAGGGTGTGGGAGACCCAGTACTTC. The encoded protein is CASSERSRVWETQYF.

The V call is TRBV5-1, the J call TRBJ2-1; D remains unclear. CDR3 size: 14 residues. Germline V gives CDR1 SGHRS, CDR2 YFSETQ. V was cut by 0 bases and J by 0 bases, with 4 bases left in between. The CDR3 coding sequence is TGCGCCAGCAGCTTGGCCGCCTCCTACAATGAGCAGTTCTTC. Translated, it gives CASSLAASYNEQFF.

The V call is TRBV28, the J call TRBJ1-2; D might be TRBD1 (6 bases). The germline CDR1 and CDR2 sequences are MDHEN and SYDVKM. V shed 8 bases and J shed 2 bases, with 12 bases lying between them. This CDR3 region has 13 residues. Written as DNA, the CDR3 is TGTGCCAGCTTTAACAGGGAGAACTATGGCTACACCTTC. It specifies CASFNRENYGYTF.

The chain recombines TRBV5-4 with TRBJ2-1; a possible D gene is TRBD2 (6 bases). The CDR3 covers 17 residues. V lost 5 bases to trimming and J lost 0 bases, with 18 bases between them. CDR1 is SGHNT and CDR2 is YYREEE in the germline V gene (reference sequence). In DNA, the CDR3 is TGTGCCAGCAGTAAAGATATAGCGGTCAGCTCCTACAATGAGCAGTTCTTC. Amino acids: CASSKDIAVSSYNEQFF.

The chain couples TRBV7-6 to TRBJ2-5; D possibly matches TRBD1 or TRBD2 (5 bases each). The ends were cut back, 1 base at V and 5 bases at J, with 17 bases in the middle. From germline, CDR1 is SGHVS and CDR2 FNYEAQ. The CDR3 totals 16 residues. CDR3 residues: CASSLGRDPSRETQYF. In nucleotides, the CDR3 is TGTGCCAGCAGCTTAGGTCGGGACCCCTCTAGGGAGACCCAGTACTTC.

The chain links TRBV5-1 to TRBJ1-1, with D tentatively TRBD1 (6 bases). The V end was cut by 0 bases, the J end by 1 base, with 13 bases between. This CDR3 contains 16 residues. Germline V gives CDR1 SGHRS, CDR2 YFSETQ. The CDR3 protein is CASSLVQGQRNTEAFF. CDR3 nucleotides: TGCGCCAGCAGCTTGGTGCAGGGACAAAGGAACACTGAAGCTTTCTTT.

The V call is TRBV19, the J call TRBJ1-3, with TRBD1 as a possible D gene (6 bases). Germline V gene lookup returns CDR1 LNHDA and CDR2 SQIVND (reference sequence). Trimming stripped 5 bases from V and 0 bases from J, with 14 bases between. The CDR3 is made up of 16 amino acids. The CDR3, as DNA: TGTGCCAGTAGTCTCCGACAGGCGAGCTCTGGAAACACCATATATTTT. Amino acid sequence: CASSLRQASSGNTIYF.

V is TRBV18 and J is TRBJ2-6; 7 bases map to TRBD2. CDR3 length: 16 amino acids. Trimming took 2 bases from V and 2 from J; bases not matched to a gene: 3. CDR1 and CDR2 from the germline V gene are KGHSH and LQKENI. The CDR3 DNA is TGTGCCAGCTCACCAGGGGCGGGGGCTGGGGCCAACGTCCTGACTTTC. It is translated as CASSPGAGAGANVLTF.

The rearrangement links TRBV15 to TRBJ1-1, with no clear D. Germline V gene sequence: CDR1 LNHNV, CDR2 YYDKDF (reference sequence). V was cut by 4 bases and J by 0 bases, with 12 bases left in between. The CDR3 has 15 residues. The CDR3 sequence: CATSMDPTMNTEAFF. DNA for the CDR3: TGTGCCACCAGCATGGATCCTACCATGAACACTGAAGCTTTCTTT.

CDR3: CSVGKGAWNEQFF. The CDR3 DNA follows: TGCAGCGTTGGTAAGGGGGCGTGGAATGAGCAGTTCTTC. V usage is TRBV29-1 and J usage is TRBJ2-1; 7 bases fit TRBD1. Losses at the gene ends were 4 bases for V and 7 bases for J; bases not matched to a gene: 7. The germline gives CDR1 SQVTM, CDR2 ANQGSEA. This CDR3 spans 13 amino acids.